This paragraph reports one TCR beta chain. Antigen unknown. This specimen comes from a study of Ad26.COV2.S vaccination and SARS-CoV-2 variants. Study results and limitations: There was reportedly substantial breadth in spike-specific CD8+ and CD4+ T cell responses after vaccination.

Clones were read by immunoSEQ multiplex PCR, and TCRdb kept only the in-frame ones, dropping some. The sample holds about 400,000 clones, about 90% seen once. Regarding treatment: around 19 received Ad26.COV2.S at low or high dose, single or two shots; roughly five received placebo; per-sample allocation not given. Day 63 after the first vaccine or placebo injection was the time point for sampling. This CDR3 has 12 residues. Unmatched junction bases numbered 4, after V lost 4 bases and J lost 8 bases. Germline-derived CDR1 and CDR2 are MNHEY and SMNVEV (reference sequence). The sample here was peripheral blood, taken in a trial of Ad26.COV2.S vaccine versus placebo. The TCR comes from a person aged 18-60 years who received the Ad26.COV2.S COVID-19 vaccine or a placebo. This rearrangement joins TRBV27 to TRBJ1-2; 7 positions match TRBD1. The CDR3 DNA follows: TGTGCCAGCAGTTACAGGGGAAAGGGCTACACCTTC. As protein: CASSYRGKGYTF.